Listed below are T cell receptor beta chains from one sample, sequenced in a study of Ad26.COV2.S vaccination and SARS-CoV-2 variants. Sequencing used immunoSEQ multiplex PCR; TCRdb keeps in-frame clones, though not all of them. The sample contains 180,000 or so clones, around nine tenths of which appear only once. The sample in question was peripheral blood, obtained after recovery from COVID-19. The receptors derive from a human donor who had recovered from COVID-19. The CDR3 runs from the conserved cysteine through the conserved F or W. D genes are given only for firm matches. The listing skips clone size in some rows; elsewhere it reads once, few, many or a size class.

abundance: few
len: 15
j_gene: TRBJ1-5
v_gene: TRBV4-1
d_gene: -
CDR3nt: TGCGCCAGCAGCCAGGAAGACAGGAGCAATCAGCCCCAGCATTTT
CDR3aa: CASSQEDRSNQPQHF

abundance: few
len: 17
j_gene: TRBJ2-1
v_gene: TRBV6-4
d_gene: TRBD2
CDR3nt: TGTGCCAGCAGACCCCCCGTGCGGGGGGGAACTTGCAATGAGCAGTTCTTC
CDR3aa: CASRPPVRGGTCNEQFF

abundance: -
len: 13
j_gene: TRBJ2-5
v_gene: TRBV7-7
d_gene: -
CDR3nt: TGTGCTAGCAGCTTAGCCGAGGGGGAGACCCAGTACTTC
CDR3aa: CASSLAEGETQYF

abundance: -
len: 16
j_gene: TRBJ1-5
v_gene: TRBV2
d_gene: TRBD1
CDR3nt: TGTGCCAGCAGAGAGACCTGGACAGGGGAGGATCAGCCCCAGCATTTT
CDR3aa: CASRETWTGEDQPQHF

abundance: -
len: 15
j_gene: TRBJ2-3
v_gene: TRBV7-6
d_gene: TRBD2
CDR3nt: TGTGCCAGCAGCTCCCTAGCGGAAAGGAGGGATACGCAGTATTTT
CDR3aa: CASSSLAERRDTQYF

abundance: -
len: 18
j_gene: TRBJ1-1
v_gene: TRBV21-1
d_gene: -
CDR3nt: TGTGCCAGCAGCAAGGGGCCGTCTTACCGGACAGGGTTCCCTGAAGCTTTCTTT
CDR3aa: CASSKGPSYRTGFPEAFF

abundance: -
len: 16
j_gene: TRBJ2-7
v_gene: TRBV5-6
d_gene: TRBD1
CDR3nt: TGTGCCAGCAGCTTGGTAGGAGACAGGGGGTTTTACGAGCAGTACTTC
CDR3aa: CASSLVGDRGFYEQYF

abundance: -
len: 14
j_gene: TRBJ1-4
v_gene: TRBV7-6
d_gene: TRBD1
CDR3nt: TGTGCCAGCAGCCATGAGACAGGGGAAGAAAAACTGTTTTTT
CDR3aa: CASSHETGEEKLFF

abundance: -
len: 12
j_gene: TRBJ2-3
v_gene: TRBV12-3/TRBV12-4
d_gene: TRBD1
CDR3nt: TGTGCCAGCAGCCTACAGGGGAATACGCAGTATTTT
CDR3aa: CASSLQGNTQYF

abundance: once
len: 15
j_gene: TRBJ2-1
v_gene: TRBV28
d_gene: -
CDR3nt: TGTGCCAGCAGTTTACCTCCGGGTACCGGCAATGAGCAGTTCTTC
CDR3aa: CASSLPPGTGNEQFF

abundance: -
len: 17
j_gene: TRBJ1-5
v_gene: TRBV25-1
d_gene: -
CDR3nt: TGTGCCAGCAGTGAGTCACAGGGTGGGGATAGCAATCAGCCCCAGCATTTT
CDR3aa: CASSESQGGDSNQPQHF

abundance: -
len: 15
j_gene: TRBJ1-4
v_gene: TRBV6-5
d_gene: TRBD1
CDR3nt: TGTGCCAGCTGTAAGGGGGCGCCCCCTAATGAAAAACTGTTTTTT
CDR3aa: CASCKGAPPNEKLFF

abundance: -
len: 14
j_gene: TRBJ2-7
v_gene: TRBV19
d_gene: TRBD1
CDR3nt: TGTGCCAGTCTCGGGACAGGGGGCGACTACGAGCAGTACTTC
CDR3aa: CASLGTGGDYEQYF

abundance: few
len: 13
j_gene: TRBJ2-1
v_gene: TRBV7-9
d_gene: -
CDR3nt: TGTGCCAGCAGCTTAACTCACGGGAATGAGCAGTTCTTC
CDR3aa: CASSLTHGNEQFF

abundance: -
len: 15
j_gene: TRBJ1-2
v_gene: TRBV3-1/TRBV3-2
d_gene: TRBD1
CDR3nt: TGTGCCAGCAGCCCGCGGGACAGGAAAGGGGATCGCTACACCTTC
CDR3aa: CASSPRDRKGDRYTF

abundance: -
len: 13
j_gene: TRBJ2-2
v_gene: TRBV30
d_gene: -
CDR3nt: TGTGCCTGGAGATGGCAGTCCACCGGGGAGCTGTTTTTT
CDR3aa: CAWRWQSTGELFF

abundance: -
len: 14
j_gene: TRBJ2-7
v_gene: TRBV13
d_gene: -
CDR3nt: TGTGCCAGCAGCCGACGGGGGAACTCCTACGAGCAGTACTTC
CDR3aa: CASSRRGNSYEQYF

abundance: -
len: 13
j_gene: TRBJ1-5
v_gene: TRBV25-1
d_gene: -
CDR3nt: TGTGCCAGCAGTAGGGACGGGAATCAGCCCCAGCATTTT
CDR3aa: CASSRDGNQPQHF

abundance: -
len: 12
j_gene: TRBJ1-1
v_gene: TRBV7-9
d_gene: -
CDR3nt: TGTGCCAGCAGCGCGAGAAGAACTGAAGCTTTCTTT
CDR3aa: CASSARRTEAFF

abundance: -
len: 15
j_gene: TRBJ2-3
v_gene: TRBV28
d_gene: -
CDR3nt: TGTGCCAGCGCGAGGGGCTGGGGGAGAACAGATACGCAGTATTTT
CDR3aa: CASARGWGRTDTQYF

abundance: -
len: 18
j_gene: TRBJ2-7
v_gene: TRBV19
d_gene: -
CDR3nt: TGTGCCAGTAGTAGTTTGCTTGGAGGGGTCGACCCATTCTACGAGCAGTACTTC
CDR3aa: CASSSLLGGVDPFYEQYF

abundance: -
len: 15
j_gene: TRBJ1-3
v_gene: TRBV6-1
d_gene: -
CDR3nt: TGTGCCAGCAGTGAAGGGGGAGGGGCTGGAAACACCATATATTTT
CDR3aa: CASSEGGGAGNTIYF

abundance: -
len: 14
j_gene: TRBJ1-1
v_gene: TRBV4-1
d_gene: -
CDR3nt: TGCGCCAGCAGCCAAGCAGGGGTGGGAACTGAAGCTTTCTTT
CDR3aa: CASSQAGVGTEAFF

abundance: -
len: 14
j_gene: TRBJ1-5
v_gene: TRBV19
d_gene: -
CDR3nt: TGTGCCAGCAGACAGGTCAACGATGTTCAGCCCCAGCATTTT
CDR3aa: CASRQVNDVQPQHF

abundance: -
len: 18
j_gene: TRBJ2-5
v_gene: TRBV23-1
d_gene: -
CDR3nt: TGCGCCAGCAGAAGACTTAGGATAGACAAGACGTTAAGAGAGACCCAGTACTTC
CDR3aa: CASRRLRIDKTLRETQYF

abundance: -
len: 14
j_gene: TRBJ1-2
v_gene: TRBV30
d_gene: -
CDR3nt: TGTGCCTGGAGTGTACTACAGACCTCCTATGGCTACACCTTC
CDR3aa: CAWSVLQTSYGYTF